The 21 T cell receptor beta chains listed next were all sequenced from one sample in a study of immune aging and cytomegalovirus after organ transplant. A microwell BD Rhapsody targeted mRNA and AbSeq workflow captured the cells and built the libraries. TCRdb redid the calling of the single-cell sequencing reads with MiXCR, one entry per CDR3 protein. The sample contains about 21,000 distinct CDR3 sequences, just over 35% of which appear only once. These TCRs' antigens remain unknown. The time point was: five sample-tagged time points from pre-transplant (day -1) to day 368 post-transplant, pooled. Sequences were derived from CMV peptide-activated CD4+ and CD8+ T cells sorted from blood, sampled at five time points, pooled. Subset denoted: sorted CD8+CD137+ and CD4+CD154+ T cells after 11 to 13 h CMV IE-1 peptide stimulation. Source of these receptors: a female donor who had a heart transplant and CMV viremia.

This rearrangement joins TRBV28 to TRBJ2-1, with 10 positions matching TRBD2. The CDR3 has 14 residues. Germline values: CDR1 MDHEN, CDR2 SYDVKM. V was pared by 5 bases and J by 7 bases, with 5 bases of the junction left unmatched. CDR3 amino acids: CASSHSGRDNEQFF. CDR3 nucleotides: TGTGCCAGCAGTCACAGCGGGAGGGATAATGAGCAGTTCTTC.

The chain joins TRBV20-1 to TRBJ2-1; maybe TRBD2 (7 bases). Germline V lookup: CDR1 DFQATT, CDR2 SNEGSKA (reference sequence). V lost 0 bases, J lost 5 bases, and 20 bases lay in between. This CDR3 is 17 amino acids long. The CDR3 reads CSARDLQGRVGNNEQFF. As DNA, the CDR3 is TGCAGTGCTAGAGACCTTCAGGGGAGGGTCGGGAACAATGAGCAGTTCTTC.

This clonotype was counted only a few times. As DNA, the CDR3 is TGCAGCGTTGAGGGTGCCAGCTACAACACTGAAGCTTTCTTT. This sequence encodes CSVEGASYNTEAFF. The chain is built from TRBV29-1 and TRBJ1-1; D remains ambiguous. CDR3 length: 14 amino acids. V was clipped by 3 bases and J by 2 bases, with 13 bases between them. CDR1 is SQVTM, CDR2 ANQGSEA, per germline.

This clonotype was counted between two and nine times. The chain uses TRBV28 and TRBJ2-7; the D gene could be TRBD1 or TRBD2 (5 bases each). This CDR3 has 16 amino acids. From germline, CDR1 is MDHEN and CDR2 SYDVKM. Trimming took 5 bases from V and 2 from J, leaving 19 bases between them. The CDR3 region is CASSSRRDLGAYEQYV. DNA of the CDR3: TGTGCCAGCAGTAGCCGCCGGGACCTAGGCGCCTACGAGCAGTACGTC.

This clonotype was detected a few times. This sequence joins TRBV5-1 and TRBJ2-5, with 13 bases lining up with TRBD2. The V and J ends lost 3 bases and 3 bases, in that order; junction bases with no gene match: 2. The length of the CDR3 is 15 residues. The germline V gene encodes CDR1 SGHRS and CDR2 YFSETQ. CDR3 region: CASSSGTSGEETQYF. The DNA for the CDR3 is TGCGCCAGCAGCTCCGGGACTAGCGGGGAAGAGACCCAGTACTTC.

This clonotype is medium-sized within its sample. V is TRBV20-1 and J is TRBJ2-7, with D maybe TRBD2 (6 bases). V shed 3 bases and J shed 2 bases, with 11 bases lying between them. The CDR3 totals 13 residues. Germline lookup yields CDR1 DFQATT and CDR2 SNEGSKA (reference sequence). CDR3 coding DNA: TGCAGTGCTAGCGGGAGCTCCACCTACGAGCAGTACTTC. It yields the protein CSASGSSTYEQYF.

This clonotype was picked up a small number of times. The gene calls are TRBV29-1 and TRBJ2-2; no clear D gene. There are 13 residues in the CDR3. The germline V gene encodes CDR1 SQVTM and CDR2 ANQGSEA. Between the trimmed V and J ends, which lost 2 bases and 2 bases, there was a span of 6 bases. CDR3 nucleotides: TGCAGCGTTGAATTCCATAACACCGGGGAGCTGTTTTTT. Translated: CSVEFHNTGELFF.

This clonotype was detected only a few times. The CDR3 carries no conserved terminal phenylalanine or tryptophan, so it likely arises from a read error. The gene calls are TRBV5-1 and TRBJ2-5; a possible D gene is TRBD2 (5 bases). The V gene lost 4 bases and the J gene lost 4 bases, with 11 bases spanning the gap. Germline CDR1 and CDR2: SGHRS and YFSETQ. CDR3 length: 13 amino acids. DNA of the CDR3: TGCGCCAGCAGCCCCGGGAAGCGAGAGACCCAGTACTCC. It is translated as CASSPGKRETQYS.

This clonotype was detected a few times. Here the CDR3 omits its conserved ending phenylalanine or tryptophan, so a read error is the likely source. The rearrangement links TRBV12-3 or TRBV12-4 to TRBJ2-1, with TRBD2 matching over 8 bases. The trim removed 8 bases at V and 0 bases at J, leaving 6 bases unmatched. CDR3 size: 15 residues. The CDR3 loop reads CASGPSGSSYNEQFS. The DNA for the CDR3 is TGTGCCAGCGGACCGAGCGGGAGCTCCTACAATGAGCAGTTCTCC.

This clonotype was found many times. This chain uses TRBV27 with TRBJ2-7; tentatively, D is TRBD1 (6 bases). V was cut by 6 bases and J by 1 base, with 19 bases left in between. CDR1 is MNHEY and CDR2 is SMNVEV in the germline V gene (reference sequence). The CDR3 length is 16 residues. The CDR3 reads CASSLKAQGGSYEQYF. The CDR3 DNA follows: TGTGCCAGCAGCCTTAAGGCCCAAGGGGGATCCTACGAGCAGTACTTC.

This clonotype was detected a few times. The chain combines TRBV4-2 with TRBJ2-7; TRBD1 agrees at 8 bases. This CDR3 region has 17 residues. The V gene's germline CDR1 is LGHNA and CDR2 YNFKEQ. V dropped 4 bases and J dropped 6; count of bases not matched to a gene: 17. CDR3 bases: TGTGCCAGCAGCCGGGATAGAGAGGCAGGGGGCTCGGGCGAGCAGTACTTC. It specifies CASSRDREAGGSGEQYF.

This clonotype occurred a few times. The DNA for the CDR3 is TGCAGTGCTAGGGGACTAGCGGGTGCGAACACCGGGGAGCTGTTTTTT. This translates into CSARGLAGANTGELFF. This sequence joins TRBV20-1 and TRBJ2-2, with 12 nucleotides matching TRBD2. Germline assignment: CDR1 DFQATT and CDR2 SNEGSKA (reference sequence). The CDR3 runs 16 residues. V was pared by 3 bases and J by 0 bases, with 2 bases of the junction left unmatched.

This clonotype was detected only a few times. The chain uses TRBV12-3 or TRBV12-4 and TRBJ2-5; tentative D call: TRBD2 (5 bases). The CDR3 runs to 15 residues. V was trimmed by 6 bases and J by 2 bases, leaving 16 bases between them. The chain's CDR3 is CASSKSGASQETQYF. CDR3 bases: TGTGCCAGCAGCAAAAGCGGCGCCTCACAAGAGACCCAGTACTTC.

The chain carries TRBV9 and TRBJ2-1; D ambiguous. The V gene's germline CDR1 is SGDLS and CDR2 YYNGEE. The CDR3 is 14 residues long. Trimming removed 10 bases at V and 4 bases at J, with 18 bases between. The CDR3 nucleotides are TGTGCCGGCGGCGTATTCCCAGATTACAATGAGCAGTTCTTC. Residues: CAGGVFPDYNEQFF.

By share of the sample, this clonotype is medium-sized. The chain is built from TRBV12-3 or TRBV12-4 and TRBJ2-3; 8 nucleotides line up with TRBD2. There are 16 residues in the CDR3. The junction had 7 bases not matched to a gene; V was cut back by 3 bases and J by 2 bases. DNA of the CDR3: TGTGCCAGCAGTTTCTCATCAGCGGGAGACACAGATACGCAGTATTTT. Its protein is CASSFSSAGDTDTQYF.

The rearrangement links TRBV9 to TRBJ1-1, with D uncertain. CDR3 length: 15 amino acids. Deletions cut 3 bases from V and 1 base from J, with 13 bases between. Germline CDR1 is SGDLS and CDR2 is YYNGEE. The DNA for the CDR3 is TGTGCCAGCAGCGGAGTAGCAGACCCGAACACTGAAGCTTTCTTT. As protein: CASSGVADPNTEAFF.

CDR3 protein: CSTPRDLLEEQYF. CDR3 sequence (DNA): TGCAGCACCCCTAGGGATCTACTCGAGGAGCAGTACTTC. J is TRBJ2-7 and V is TRBV29-1; no reliable D call. V dropped 8 bases and J dropped 7 bases, with 21 bases sitting between them. The CDR3 length is 13 residues. Per germline, CDR1 SQVTM and CDR2 ANQGSEA.

By share, this clonotype ranks as medium-sized. This chain connects TRBV29-1 to TRBJ1-1, with D perhaps TRBD1 (6 bases). V was cut by 7 bases and J by 0 bases, with 15 bases left in between. This CDR3 is 14 amino acids long. Germline V lookup: CDR1 SQVTM, CDR2 ANQGSEA. The CDR3 loop is CSGGHGNMNTEAFF. CDR3 nucleotides: TGCAGCGGGGGACATGGGAACATGAACACTGAAGCTTTCTTT.

This clonotype was counted between two and nine times. The chain has TRBV12-3 or TRBV12-4 and TRBJ1-1, with D unclear. V was cut by 5 bases and J by 11 bases, with 15 bases left in between. CDR3 length: 12 residues. The CDR3 nucleotides read TGTGCCAGCAGTCCCGGAGCTCGGGATGCTTTCTTT. Protein product: CASSPGARDAFF.

The rearrangement joins TRBV30 to TRBJ1-1; D ambiguous. Germline assignment: CDR1 GTSNPN and CDR2 SVGIG (reference sequence). The CDR3 runs to 12 residues. V was shortened by 3 bases and J by 0 bases, with 5 bases between the two germline ends. The CDR3 DNA reads TGTGCCTGGAGGAAACTGAACACTGAAGCTTTCTTT. This gives the protein CAWRKLNTEAFF.

This clonotype was seen more than once but under ten times. Sequence at one end of the junction differs from germline and may be a read error. V is TRBV12-3 or TRBV12-4 and J is TRBJ1-1; 11 nucleotides line up with TRBD1. CDR3 length: 14 residues. The CDR3 loop is CASSQRTGGTEAFF. CDR3 nucleotide sequence: TGTGCCAGCAGTCAACGGACAGGGGGCACTGAAGCTTTCTTC.